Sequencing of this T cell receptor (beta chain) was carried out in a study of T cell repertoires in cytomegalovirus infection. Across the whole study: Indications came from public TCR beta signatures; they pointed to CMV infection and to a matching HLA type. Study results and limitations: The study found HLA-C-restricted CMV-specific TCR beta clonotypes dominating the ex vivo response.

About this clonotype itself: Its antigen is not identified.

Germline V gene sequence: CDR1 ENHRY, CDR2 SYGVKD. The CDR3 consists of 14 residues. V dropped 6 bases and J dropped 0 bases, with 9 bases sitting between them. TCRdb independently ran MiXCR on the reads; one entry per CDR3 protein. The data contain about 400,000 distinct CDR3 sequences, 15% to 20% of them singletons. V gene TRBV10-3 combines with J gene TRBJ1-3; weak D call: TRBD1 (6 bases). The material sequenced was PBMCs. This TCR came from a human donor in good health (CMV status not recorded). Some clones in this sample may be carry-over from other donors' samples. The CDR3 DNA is TGTGCCATCAGGGGACAACGCTCTGGAAACACCATATATTTT. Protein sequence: CAIRGQRSGNTIYF.